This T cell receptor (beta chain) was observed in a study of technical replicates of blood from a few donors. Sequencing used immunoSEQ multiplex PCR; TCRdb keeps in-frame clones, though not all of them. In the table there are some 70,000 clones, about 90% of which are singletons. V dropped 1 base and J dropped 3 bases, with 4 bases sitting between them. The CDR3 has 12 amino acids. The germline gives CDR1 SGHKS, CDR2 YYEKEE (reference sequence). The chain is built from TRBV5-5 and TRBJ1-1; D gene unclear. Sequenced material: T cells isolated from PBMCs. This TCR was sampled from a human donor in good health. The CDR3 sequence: CASSLSYTEAFF. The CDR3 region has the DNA TGTGCCAGCAGCTTGTCGTACACTGAAGCTTTCTTT.